A single sample gave rise to the 5 T cell receptor beta chains below, sequenced in a study of CD8 T cells in ankylosing spondylitis. Antigens for these TCRs are unknown. Findings and limits, study-wide: What appeared characteristic of ankylosing spondylitis blood was a TCR beta motif of about eight highly homologous variants.

MiXCR was run by TCRdb on the 5' RACE reads, yielding one entry per CDR3 protein. The data contain about 540,000 distinct CDR3 sequences, roughly an eighth of them singletons. The specimen sequenced was blood, either unsorted or a sorted T cell fraction (not recorded which). These receptors all stem from a male donor with ankylosing spondylitis.

The rearrangement uses TRBV5-6 and TRBJ1-1; D not resolved. V shed 2 bases and J shed 2 bases, with 10 bases lying between them. The CDR3 covers 14 residues. CDR1 and CDR2 from the germline V gene are SGHDT and YYEEEE. Here the CDR3 DNA reads TGTGCCAGCAGCTTAGACGGAATCAACACTGAAGCTTTCTTT. Translating it yields CASSLDGINTEAFF.

This rearrangement joins TRBV5-1 to TRBJ1-4; 9 bases fit TRBD1. Unmatched junction bases numbered 4, after V lost 6 bases and J lost 7 bases. The CDR3 contains 13 residues. Germline V gene data show CDR1 as SGHRS and CDR2 as YFSETQ. For the CDR3, the DNA is TGCGCCAGCAAGGGGACAGGGAGTGAAAAACTGTTTTTT. The encoded protein is CASKGTGSEKLFF.

The chain is built from TRBV4-2 and TRBJ1-4; D is undetermined. In germline, CDR1 is LGHNA, CDR2 YNFKEQ. V was trimmed by 6 bases and J by 2 bases, leaving 16 bases between them. The length of the CDR3 is 16 residues. The CDR3 DNA follows: TGTGCCAGCAGTCGGACCCGCTCGGGGACTAATGAAAAACTGTTTTTT. Its protein product is CASSRTRSGTNEKLFF.

The chain employs TRBV7-8 and TRBJ2-1; 12 bases match TRBD2. This CDR3 contains 17 residues. J gave up 7 bases and V 1 base, and 8 bases lay outside the gene matches. Germline V gene sequence: CDR1 SGHVS, CDR2 FQNEAQ. The CDR3 loop is CASSLVLTSGSQNEQFF. The DNA of the CDR3 is TGTGCCAGCAGCTTAGTTCTGACTAGCGGGAGTCAGAATGAGCAGTTCTTC. The complete variable domain, with remaining parts taken from reference TRBV7-8 and TRBJ2-1, reads GAGVSQSPRYKVAKRGQDVALRCDPISGHVSLFWYQQALGQGPEFLTYFQNEAQLDKSGLPSDRFFAERPEGSVSTLKIQRTQQEDSAVYLCASSLVLTSGSQNEQFFGPGTRLTVL.

This clonotype was seen at least ten times. CDR3 residues: CSAHTDTQYF. CDR3 coding DNA: TGCAGTGCCCACACAGATACGCAGTATTTT. The V and J genes are TRBV20-1 and TRBJ2-3; D not resolved. The length of the CDR3 is 10 residues. Per germline, CDR1 DFQATT and CDR2 SNEGSKA (reference sequence). Trimming shortened V by 6 bases and J by 2 bases, and 3 bases separated the two germline ends.